This TCR beta chain was sequenced during a study of cytomegalovirus exposure and HLA in healthy donors. PCR used 60 Vbeta primers and 13 Jbeta primers. TCRdb keeps only in-frame clones here, not all; method: immunoSEQ multiplex PCR. The sample lists more than 120,000 clones; 75% to 80% were seen once. CDR1 is SQVTM, CDR2 ANQGSEA, per germline. This CDR3 comprises 13 residues. Trimming cost V 6 bases and J 3 bases, with 14 bases left between them. The clonotype originates from a middle-aged woman in good health and CMV-seropositive. The chain uses TRBV29-1 and TRBJ1-1; weak D call: TRBD1 (5 bases). Material for sequencing was PBMCs. CDR3 in DNA: TGCAGCGTCCGACGGGGGGTTTACACTGAAGCTTTCTTT. Translation gives CSVRRGVYTEAFF.